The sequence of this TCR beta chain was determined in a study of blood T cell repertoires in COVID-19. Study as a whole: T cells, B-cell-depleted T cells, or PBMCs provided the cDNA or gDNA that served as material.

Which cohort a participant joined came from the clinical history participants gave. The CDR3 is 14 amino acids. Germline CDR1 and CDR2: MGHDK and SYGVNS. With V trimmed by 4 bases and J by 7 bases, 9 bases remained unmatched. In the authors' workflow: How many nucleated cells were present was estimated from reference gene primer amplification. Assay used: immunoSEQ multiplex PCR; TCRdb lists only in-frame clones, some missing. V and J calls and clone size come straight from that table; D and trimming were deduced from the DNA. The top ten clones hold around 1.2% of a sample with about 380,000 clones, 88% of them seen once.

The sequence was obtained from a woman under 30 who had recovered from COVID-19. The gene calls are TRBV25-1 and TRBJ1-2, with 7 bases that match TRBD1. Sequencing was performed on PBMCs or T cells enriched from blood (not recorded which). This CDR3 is CASSVSDRAFGYTF. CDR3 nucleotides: TGTGCCAGCAGTGTTTCAGACAGGGCCTTTGGCTACACCTTC.